This TCR beta chain was retrieved from a study of blood T cell repertoires in COVID-19. Only in-frame clones appear in the TCRdb table, and some are missing; sequencing was by immunoSEQ multiplex PCR. The profile shows 250,000 or so clones, around 84% of them singletons. The CDR3 has 16 amino acids. Germline values: CDR1 SGHNT, CDR2 YYREEE (reference sequence). The V end was cut by 2 bases, the J end by 0 bases, with 15 bases between. V and J are TRBV5-4 and TRBJ2-7; a possible D gene is TRBD2 (6 bases). This clonotype originated in a man in his 60s with acute or convalescent COVID-19. What was sequenced was peripheral blood. CDR3 sequence reads: CASSFAGLDYSYEQYF. The CDR3 coding sequence is TGTGCCAGCAGCTTCGCGGGGCTCGACTACTCCTACGAGCAGTACTTC.